This record concerns one TCR beta chain sequence. This sample was included in a study of CD8 T cells in Susac syndrome. Germline V gene sequence: CDR1 SGHAT, CDR2 FQNNGV. V lost 0 bases to trimming and J lost 0 bases, with 11 bases between them. The CDR3 contains 16 residues. RNA, at about 0.45 to 1 ug, was reverse transcribed with random hexamers. TCRdb reprocessed the immunoSEQ multiplex PCR reads with MiXCR, giving one entry per CDR3 protein. Of 350,000 to 550,000 distinct CDR3 sequences listed, roughly 85% are singletons. Material: CD8+ T cells from PBMCs. The rearrangement uses TRBV11-2 and TRBJ1-1; the D is unclear. The receptor was derived from a human donor with multiple sclerosis. The CDR3 region has the DNA TGTGCCAGCAGCTTAGATCCGGATCGCATGAACACTGAAGCTTTCTTT. It codes for CASSLDPDRMNTEAFF.